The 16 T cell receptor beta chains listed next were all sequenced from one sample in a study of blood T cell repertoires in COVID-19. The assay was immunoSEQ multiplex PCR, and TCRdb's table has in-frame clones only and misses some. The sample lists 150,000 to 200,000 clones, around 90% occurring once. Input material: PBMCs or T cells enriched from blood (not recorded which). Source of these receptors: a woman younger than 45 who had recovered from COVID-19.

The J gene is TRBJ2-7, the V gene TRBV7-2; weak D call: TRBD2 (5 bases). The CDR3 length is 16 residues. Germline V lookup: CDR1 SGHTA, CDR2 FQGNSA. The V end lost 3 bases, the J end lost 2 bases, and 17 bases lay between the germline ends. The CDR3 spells CASSLLSYGKPYEQYF. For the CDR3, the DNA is TGTGCCAGCAGCTTGTTGAGTTACGGGAAACCCTACGAGCAGTACTTC.

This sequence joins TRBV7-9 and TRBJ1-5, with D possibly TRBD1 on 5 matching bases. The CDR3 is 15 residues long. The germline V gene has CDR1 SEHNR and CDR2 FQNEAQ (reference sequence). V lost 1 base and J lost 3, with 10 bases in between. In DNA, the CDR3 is TGTGCCAGCAGCTTAGACCGACAGCCCAATCAGCCCCAGCATTTT. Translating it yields CASSLDRQPNQPQHF.

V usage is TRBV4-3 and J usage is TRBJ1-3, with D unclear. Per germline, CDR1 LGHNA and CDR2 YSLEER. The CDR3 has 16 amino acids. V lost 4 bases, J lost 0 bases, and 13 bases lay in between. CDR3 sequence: CASSPSQVSSGNTIYF. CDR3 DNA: TGCGCCAGCAGCCCAAGCCAGGTTAGCTCTGGAAACACCATATATTTT.

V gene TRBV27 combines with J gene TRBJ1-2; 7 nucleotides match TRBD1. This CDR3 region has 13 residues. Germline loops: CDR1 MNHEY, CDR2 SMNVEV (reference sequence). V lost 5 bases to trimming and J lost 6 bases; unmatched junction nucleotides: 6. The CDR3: CASSLRDSHGYTF. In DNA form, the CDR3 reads TGTGCCAGCAGTCTGCGGGACAGTCATGGCTACACCTTC.

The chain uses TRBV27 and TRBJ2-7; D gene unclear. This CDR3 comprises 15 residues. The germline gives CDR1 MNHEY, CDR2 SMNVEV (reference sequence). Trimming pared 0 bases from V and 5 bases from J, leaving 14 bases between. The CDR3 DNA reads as TGTGCCAGCAGTTTATCGATTTTGCTGGCTCACGAGCAGTACTTC. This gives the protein CASSLSILLAHEQYF.

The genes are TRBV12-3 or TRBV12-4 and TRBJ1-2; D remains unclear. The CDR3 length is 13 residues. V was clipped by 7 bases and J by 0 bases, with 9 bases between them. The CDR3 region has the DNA TGTGCCAGCAAACAGATAGCTAACTATGGCTACACCTTC. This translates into CASKQIANYGYTF.

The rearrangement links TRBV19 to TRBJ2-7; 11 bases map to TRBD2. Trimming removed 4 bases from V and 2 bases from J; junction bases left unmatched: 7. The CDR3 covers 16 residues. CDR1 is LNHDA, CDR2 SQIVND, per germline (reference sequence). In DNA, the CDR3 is TGTGCCAGTAGTACTCAACTAGCGGGAGTACCCTACGAGCAGTACTTC. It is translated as CASSTQLAGVPYEQYF.

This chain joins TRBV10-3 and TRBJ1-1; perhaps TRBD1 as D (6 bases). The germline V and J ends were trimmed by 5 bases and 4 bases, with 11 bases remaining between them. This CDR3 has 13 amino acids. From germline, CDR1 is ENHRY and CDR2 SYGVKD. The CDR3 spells CAISTTGFTEAFF. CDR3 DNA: TGTGCCATCAGTACCACAGGGTTCACTGAAGCTTTCTTT.

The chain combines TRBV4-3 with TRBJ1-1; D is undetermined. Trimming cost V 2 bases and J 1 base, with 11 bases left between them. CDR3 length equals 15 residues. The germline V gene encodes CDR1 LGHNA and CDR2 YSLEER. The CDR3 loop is CASSQNPDTNTEAFF. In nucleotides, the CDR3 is TGCGCCAGCAGCCAAAACCCTGACACGAACACTGAAGCTTTCTTT.

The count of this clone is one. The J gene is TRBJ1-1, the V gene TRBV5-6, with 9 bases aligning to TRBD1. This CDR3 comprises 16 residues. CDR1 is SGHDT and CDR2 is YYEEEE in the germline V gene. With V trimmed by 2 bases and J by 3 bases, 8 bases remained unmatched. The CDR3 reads CASSFYLWTGDTEAFF. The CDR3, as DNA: TGTGCCAGCAGCTTCTACCTATGGACAGGGGACACTGAAGCTTTCTTT.

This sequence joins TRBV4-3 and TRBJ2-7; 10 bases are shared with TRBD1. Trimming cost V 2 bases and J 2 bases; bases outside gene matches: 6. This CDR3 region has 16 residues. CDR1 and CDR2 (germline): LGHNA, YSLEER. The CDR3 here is CASSQSGTGVAYEQYF. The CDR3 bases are TGCGCCAGCAGCCAATCCGGGACAGGGGTTGCCTACGAGCAGTACTTC.

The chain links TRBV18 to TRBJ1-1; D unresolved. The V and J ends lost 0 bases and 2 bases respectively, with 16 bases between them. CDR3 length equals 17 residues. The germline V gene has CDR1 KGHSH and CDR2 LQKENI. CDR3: CASSPPRRTGLNTEAFF. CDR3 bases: TGTGCCAGCTCACCACCGAGGAGGACGGGATTAAACACTGAAGCTTTCTTT.

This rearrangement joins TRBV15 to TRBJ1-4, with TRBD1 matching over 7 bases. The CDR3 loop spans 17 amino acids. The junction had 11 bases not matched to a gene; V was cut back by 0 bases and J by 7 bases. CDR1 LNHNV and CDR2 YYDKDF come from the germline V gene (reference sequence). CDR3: CATSRDGLGRGSEKLFF. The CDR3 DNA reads TGTGCCACCAGCAGAGATGGATTGGGCAGGGGGAGTGAAAAACTGTTTTTT. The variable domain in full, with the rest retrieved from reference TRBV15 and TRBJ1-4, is DAMVIQNPRYQVTQFGKPVTLSCSQTLNHNVMYWYQQKSSQAPKLLFHYYDKDFNNEADTPDNFQSRRPNTSFCFLDIRSPGLGDTAMYLCATSRDGLGRGSEKLFFGSGTQLSVL.

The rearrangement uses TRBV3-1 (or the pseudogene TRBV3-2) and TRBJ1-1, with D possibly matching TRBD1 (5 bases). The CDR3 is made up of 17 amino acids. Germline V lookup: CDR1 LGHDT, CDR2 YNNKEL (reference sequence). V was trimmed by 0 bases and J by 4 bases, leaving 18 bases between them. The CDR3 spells CASSQEIMGQEGTEAFF. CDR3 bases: TGTGCCAGCAGCCAAGAGATCATGGGGCAGGAGGGCACTGAAGCTTTCTTT.

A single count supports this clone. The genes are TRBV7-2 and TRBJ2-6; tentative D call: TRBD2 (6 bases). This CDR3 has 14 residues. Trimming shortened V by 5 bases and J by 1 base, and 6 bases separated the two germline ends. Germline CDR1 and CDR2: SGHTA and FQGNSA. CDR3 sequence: CASSRGSGANVLTF. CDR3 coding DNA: TGTGCCAGCAGCCGGGGGTCTGGGGCCAACGTCCTGACTTTC.

CDR3 coding DNA: TGTGCCAGCAGCCAAGCAACAGGGTCCTATGGCTACACCTTC. As protein: CASSQATGSYGYTF. The chain employs TRBV3-1 (or the pseudogene TRBV3-2) and TRBJ1-2; D might be TRBD1 (6 bases). The V end lost 1 base, the J end lost 4 bases, and 10 bases lay between the germline ends. Looked up from germline, CDR1 is LGHDT and CDR2 is YNNKEL (reference sequence). This CDR3 spans 14 amino acids.